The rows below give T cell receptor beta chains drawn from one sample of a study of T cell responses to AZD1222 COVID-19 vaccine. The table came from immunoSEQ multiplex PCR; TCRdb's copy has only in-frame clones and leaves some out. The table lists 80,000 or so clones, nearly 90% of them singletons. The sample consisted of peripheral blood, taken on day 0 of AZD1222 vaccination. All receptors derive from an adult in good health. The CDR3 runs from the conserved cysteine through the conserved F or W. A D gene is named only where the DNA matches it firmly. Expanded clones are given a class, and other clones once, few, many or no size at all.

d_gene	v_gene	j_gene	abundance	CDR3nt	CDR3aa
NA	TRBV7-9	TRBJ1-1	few	TGTGCCAGCAGCTTAGGCGGGGGGAACACTGAAGCTTTCTTT	CASSLGGGNTEAFF
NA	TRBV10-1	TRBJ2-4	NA	TGCGCCAGCAGCCAGGACATGTCCCGTAAAAACATTCAGTACTTC	CASSQDMSRKNIQYF
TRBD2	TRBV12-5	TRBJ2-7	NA	TGTGCTAGTGGACGGGGGGGGCAGAAGCACGAGCAGTACTTC	CASGRGGQKHEQYF
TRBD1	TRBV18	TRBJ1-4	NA	TGTGCCAGCTCACCTGCAACAGGGGGGACTAATGAAAAACTGTTTTTT	CASSPATGGTNEKLFF
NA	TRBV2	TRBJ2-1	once	TGTGCCAGCAGTTCCCTAGATCCTAGGGCGGGTGAGCAGTTCTTC	CASSSLDPRAGEQFF
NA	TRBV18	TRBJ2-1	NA	TGTGCCAGCTCACCACCCAACTCCTACAATGAGCAGTTCTTC	CASSPPNSYNEQFF
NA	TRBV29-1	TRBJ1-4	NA	TGCAGCTTGACCCTGCGAAATGAAAAACTGTTTTTT	CSLTLRNEKLFF
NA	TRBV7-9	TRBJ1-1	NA	TGTGCCTGGGGAGGGGGGCACACTGAAGCTTTCTTT	CAWGGGHTEAFF
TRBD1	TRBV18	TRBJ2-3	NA	TGTGCCAGCTCTCCCGGGACAGGGGGCGCAGATATGCAGTATTTT	CASSPGTGGADMQYF
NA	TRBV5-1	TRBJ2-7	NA	TGCGCCAGCAGCTTGGAGGTCTCCTCCTACGAGCAGTACTTC	CASSLEVSSYEQYF
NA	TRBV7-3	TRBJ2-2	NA	TGTGCCAGCAGCGGAACCGGGGTTACCGGGGAGCTGTTTTTT	CASSGTGVTGELFF
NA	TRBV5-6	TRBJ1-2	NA	TGTGCCAGCAGCTTGGACAGCTTCTATGGCTACACCTTC	CASSLDSFYGYTF
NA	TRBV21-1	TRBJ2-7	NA	TGTGCCAGCAGCAAAGGCCTCGCGGGAGGCCCCTACGAGCAGTACTTC	CASSKGLAGGPYEQYF
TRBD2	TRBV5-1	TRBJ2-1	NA	TGCGCCAGCAGCCCCGGGACTAGCAACGATGAGCAGTTCTTC	CASSPGTSNDEQFF
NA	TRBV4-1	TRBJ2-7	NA	TGCGCCAGCAGCCAAGGTGCCGGGGCCGAGCAGTACTTC	CASSQGAGAEQYF
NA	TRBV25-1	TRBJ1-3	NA	TGTGCCAGCAGAGCAACCGAAGGATCTGGAAACACCATATATTTT	CASRATEGSGNTIYF
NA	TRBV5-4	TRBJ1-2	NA	TGTGCCAGCAGCCCCTCCCTTGGGGAGGACTATGGCTACACCTTC	CASSPSLGEDYGYTF
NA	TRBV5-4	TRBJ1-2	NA	TGTGCCAGCGGAGACCCTTTCTATGGCTACACCTTC	CASGDPFYGYTF
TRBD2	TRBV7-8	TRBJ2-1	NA	TGTGCCAGCAGCTGGACTAGCGGGAGCTCAAATGAGCAGTTCTTC	CASSWTSGSSNEQFF
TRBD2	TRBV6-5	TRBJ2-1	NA	TGTGCCAGCAGTCCACTAGCGGATTACAATGAGCAGTTCTTC	CASSPLADYNEQFF
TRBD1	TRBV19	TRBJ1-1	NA	TGTGATATTCTGCCTGGGTGGGCAGGGGGGAACACTGAAGCTTTCTTT	CDILPGWAGGNTEAFF
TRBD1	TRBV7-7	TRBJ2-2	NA	TGTGCTAGCAGCGTATCCGGGACAGGGGCCGGGGAGCTGTTTTTT	CASSVSGTGAGELFF
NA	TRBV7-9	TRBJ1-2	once	TGTGCCAGCAGCTTATTCTCTTTTAACTATGGCTACACCTTC	CASSLFSFNYGYTF
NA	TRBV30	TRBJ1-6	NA	TGTGCCTGGAGTGTCGCAGGGACGAGCTCCTATAATTCACCCCTCCACTTT	CAWSVAGTSSYNSPLHF
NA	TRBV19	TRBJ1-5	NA	TGTGCCAGTAGTTGGGGAACCAGCAATCAGCCCCAGCATTTT	CASSWGTSNQPQHF
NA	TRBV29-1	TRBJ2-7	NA	TGCAGCGTTGAAGGGGAGTCCTACGAGCAGTACTTC	CSVEGESYEQYF
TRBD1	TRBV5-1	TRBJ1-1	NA	TGCGCCAGCAGCATACAAACAGGGGCGGACACTGAAGCTTTCTTT	CASSIQTGADTEAFF
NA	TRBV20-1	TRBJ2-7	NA	TGCAGTGCTAGCTGGGGATACGAGCAGTACTTC	CSASWGYEQYF
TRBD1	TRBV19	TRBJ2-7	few	TGTGCCAGTAGTACTGGACAGGGCTACGAGCAGTACTTC	CASSTGQGYEQYF
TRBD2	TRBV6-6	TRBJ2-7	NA	TGTGCCAGCATTCCTCGGGGGGGACCCTACGAGCAGTACTTC	CASIPRGGPYEQYF
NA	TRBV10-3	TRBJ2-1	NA	TGTGCCATCAGTGACGTCTCCTCGGCGGGCGATGAGCAGTTCTTC	CAISDVSSAGDEQFF
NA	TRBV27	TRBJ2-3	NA	TGTGCCAGCAGTTCCCCCTCAGGGAGCACAGATACGCAGTATTTT	CASSSPSGSTDTQYF
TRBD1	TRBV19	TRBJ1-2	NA	TGTGCCAGTAGAACGGGACAGGGGAAAGGCTACACCTTC	CASRTGQGKGYTF
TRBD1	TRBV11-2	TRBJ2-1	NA	TGTGCCAGCAGCTTAGAGGTGGGAGTCAGGGGGAATGAGCAGTTCTTC	CASSLEVGVRGNEQFF
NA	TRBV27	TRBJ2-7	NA	TGTGCCAGCAGTTTAGGGGATACTAGCTACGAGCAGTACTTC	CASSLGDTSYEQYF